What follows are 18 T cell receptor beta chains derived from one specimen sequenced in a study of T cells after yellow fever vaccination (dated by TCRdb to the late 2010s). The sample's treatment or condition label, decoded: live attenuated yellow fever vaccine strain. Libraries were built with 5' RACE. The sequencing machine was an Illumina HiSeq 2500. Clones were called with MiXCR by TCRdb after fastp trimmed the public reads at Q25, and only in-frame beta chains were retained. Rows are unified per CDR3 protein, each entry keeping the most common DNA and genes. The sample data list roughly 300,000 distinct CDR3 sequences, and less than 9.5% of these were observed just once. 17% of the sample is in the top ten clones. The input for sequencing was PBMCs, taken roughly 46 days after the first yellow fever vaccination. The receptor source for this set is a man aged 18 to 29 who received the YFV17D yellow fever vaccine.

This clonotype appeared many times. The CDR3 region has the DNA TGCGCCAGCAGTGAGGGACAGGGGTCCTACAATGAGCAGTTCTTC. It specifies CASSEGQGSYNEQFF. This chain joins TRBV5-1 and TRBJ2-1; 10 bases match TRBD1. The V segment lost 5 bases and the J segment 1 base; nucleotides outside the gene matches: 3. CDR1 is SGHRS and CDR2 is YFSETQ in the germline V gene. This CDR3 comprises 15 residues.

The table lists this clonotype with a few counts. This chain joins TRBV19 and TRBJ1-1; tentative D call: TRBD1 (6 bases). V was cut by 5 bases and J by 4 bases, with 11 bases left in between. This CDR3 comprises 13 residues. Germline V gene sequence: CDR1 LNHDA, CDR2 SQIVND (reference sequence). CDR3 residues: CASSSGVGTEAFF. The CDR3 DNA reads as TGTGCCAGTAGTTCAGGGGTGGGCACTGAAGCTTTCTTT.

This clonotype turned up a few times. V usage is TRBV12-3 or TRBV12-4 and J usage is TRBJ1-3; D unresolved. The V and J ends lost 6 bases and 1 base respectively, with 10 bases between them. The CDR3 spans 14 residues. The CDR3 loop reads CASSPSVSGNTIYF. The CDR3 nucleotides read TGTGCCAGCAGCCCGAGCGTTTCTGGAAACACCATATATTTT.

This clonotype has ten or more counts. The chain links TRBV12-3 or TRBV12-4 to TRBJ1-1; D uncertain. The CDR3 is made up of 15 amino acids. Trimming cost V 5 bases and J 0 bases, with 13 bases left between them. The CDR3 sequence is CASSTGGSVNTEAFF. The CDR3 DNA follows: TGTGCCAGCAGTACTGGTGGCAGCGTGAACACTGAAGCTTTCTTT.

The chain uses TRBV28 and TRBJ2-7; 9 bases match TRBD1. The V gene's germline CDR1 is MDHEN and CDR2 SYDVKM. The CDR3 contains 13 residues. The V and J ends lost 5 bases and 6 bases, in that order; junction bases with no gene match: 5. The CDR3 is CASSRPTGGEQYV. CDR3 nucleotide sequence: TGTGCCAGCAGTCGCCCGACAGGGGGCGAGCAGTACGTC.

This clonotype was recorded many times. This chain links TRBV3-1 with TRBJ2-5; 7 positions match TRBD1. CDR3 size: 14 residues. The germline V gene encodes CDR1 LGHDT and CDR2 YNNKEL (reference sequence). The junction had 5 bases not matched to a gene; V was cut back by 3 bases and J by 4 bases. The CDR3 spells CASSHFYRGETQYF. The CDR3 DNA is TGTGCCAGCAGCCACTTCTACAGGGGAGAGACCCAGTACTTC.

The rearrangement links TRBV5-4 to TRBJ2-5, with 11 nucleotides matching TRBD1. Germline CDR1 reads SGHNT; CDR2 reads YYREEE (reference sequence). The CDR3 runs 15 residues. Trimming at V came to 1 base and at J to 5 bases, leaving 4 bases not matched to a gene. The CDR3 loop is CASSLRTGGGETQYF. CDR3 coding DNA: TGTGCCAGCAGCTTGAGGACAGGGGGCGGTGAGACCCAGTACTTC. Complete variable domain (other parts from reference TRBV5-4 and TRBJ2-5): ETGVTQSPTHLIKTRGQQVTLRCSSQSGHNTVSWYQQALGQGPQFIFQYYREEENGRGNFPPRFSGLQFPNYSSELNVNALELDDSALYLCASSLRTGGGETQYFGPGTRLLVL.

The CDR3 sequence is CASSRQGGSTGELFF. In DNA form, the CDR3 reads TGTGCCAGCAGCCGCCAGGGAGGGTCTACCGGGGAGCTGTTTTTT. The rearrangement links TRBV25-1 to TRBJ2-2; 7 bases align to TRBD2. Unmatched junction bases numbered 9, after V lost 6 bases and J lost 5 bases. This CDR3 has 15 amino acids. Germline CDR1 MGHDK, CDR2 SYGVNS.

This clonotype has more than one count but fewer than ten. The J gene is TRBJ2-7, the V gene TRBV15; D possibly uses TRBD1 or TRBD2 (5 bases each). The CDR3 loop spans 17 amino acids. Trimming left V 0 bases short and J 5 bases short, with 20 bases between. CDR1 and CDR2 (germline): LNHNV, YYDKDF (reference sequence). CDR3 nucleotides: TGTGCCACCAGCAGAGAATCCGGGGCGCCAAAAGCCAACGAGCAGTACTTC. It yields the protein CATSRESGAPKANEQYF.

This clonotype was counted only a few times. The chain is built from TRBV5-1 and TRBJ2-7, with D perhaps matching TRBD2 (6 bases). The CDR3 has 15 amino acids. From germline, CDR1 is SGHRS and CDR2 YFSETQ. Between the trimmed V and J ends, which lost 4 bases and 1 base, there was a span of 15 bases. The CDR3 protein is CASSGGVRLSYEQYF. DNA for the CDR3: TGCGCCAGCAGCGGAGGGGTGAGATTATCCTACGAGCAGTACTTC.

V gene TRBV20-1 combines with J gene TRBJ2-5, with 11 positions matching TRBD2. The CDR3 spans 15 residues. The V gene end was trimmed by 2 bases and the J gene end by 1 base; junction bases not matched to a gene: 3. Germline V gene data show CDR1 as DFQATT and CDR2 as SNEGSKA (reference sequence). CDR3 DNA sequence: TGCAGTGCTAGAAGACTAGCGGGGACCCAAGAGACCCAGTACTTC. Translated: CSARRLAGTQETQYF.

The sample holds a few counts of this clonotype. The V and J genes are TRBV6-5 and TRBJ2-1; D call uncertain. In germline, CDR1 is MNHEY, CDR2 SVGAGI. This CDR3 is built from 16 residues. Trimming cost V 2 bases and J 0 bases, with 11 bases left between them. The CDR3 DNA sequence: TGTGCCAGCAGTTACCTGGACGGAAGCTCCTACAATGAGCAGTTCTTC. It encodes CASSYLDGSSYNEQFF.

This clonotype was seen many times. The chain joins TRBV11-2 to TRBJ2-1, with unresolved D. CDR1 SGHAT and CDR2 FQNNGV come from the germline V gene. The germline V and J ends were trimmed by 5 bases and 4 bases, with 6 bases remaining between them. The CDR3 has 12 residues. The CDR3 spells CASSKEYNEQFF. In DNA, the CDR3 is TGTGCCAGCAGCAAAGAATACAATGAGCAGTTCTTC.

This clonotype was picked up a small number of times. The chain uses TRBV7-2 and TRBJ2-5; weak D call: TRBD2 (6 bases). Germline CDR1 is SGHTA and CDR2 is FQGNSA. Trimming shortened V by 2 bases and J by 2 bases, and 15 bases separated the two germline ends. This CDR3 is 16 amino acids long. The CDR3 bases are TGTGCCAGCAGCTTACCCGGATCGGGGGAACAAGAGACCCAGTACTTC. The encoded protein is CASSLPGSGEQETQYF.

The V gene is TRBV5-1, the J gene TRBJ2-2; perhaps TRBD2 as D (6 bases). Germline V gene sequence: CDR1 SGHRS, CDR2 YFSETQ. CDR3 length equals 16 residues. V shed 4 bases and J shed 5 bases, with 18 bases lying between them. CDR3 nucleotide sequence: TGCGCCAGCAGCGGAAATAGCGGTATGGGAACCGGGGAGCTGTTTTTT. This encodes CASSGNSGMGTGELFF.

The CDR3 sequence: CASSQDGDRGDTQYF. CDR3 bases: TGCGCCAGCAGCCAAGATGGAGACAGGGGAGATACGCAGTATTTT. The V call is TRBV4-3, the J call TRBJ2-3, with 8 bases that match TRBD1. The CDR3 spans 15 residues. V trimming: 0 bases; J trimming: 5 bases; junction bases outside the gene matches: 4. Looked up from germline, CDR1 is LGHNA and CDR2 is YSLEER.

This clonotype was detected many times. The chain joins TRBV4-3 to TRBJ2-5; 7 nucleotides line up with TRBD2. The CDR3 contains 16 residues. J lost 0 bases, V lost 1 base, and 5 bases had no gene match. Germline CDR1 reads LGHNA; CDR2 reads YSLEER. The CDR3 region is CASSQARGTNQETQYF. For the CDR3, the DNA is TGCGCCAGCAGCCAAGCTCGTGGGACTAACCAAGAGACCCAGTACTTC.

The chain employs TRBV20-1 and TRBJ2-7; D might be TRBD1 (6 bases). Trimming removed 7 bases from V and 3 bases from J, with 16 bases in between. Germline V gene data show CDR1 as DFQATT and CDR2 as SNEGSKA (reference sequence). The CDR3 is 13 amino acids. CDR3 region: CSVTGLMSYEQYF. CDR3 DNA: TGCAGTGTAACAGGGCTGATGAGCTACGAGCAGTACTTC.